This TCR beta chain was sequenced during a study of identical twins. With regard to this clonotype: Its antigen is unidentified.

Carrying unique molecular identifiers, the cDNA also gained a universal primer site through template switching. TCRdb re-called the 5' RACE reads with MiXCR, one entry per CDR3 protein. Here the sample spans a few hundred thousand distinct CDR3 sequences, 9% to 10% being singletons. Notes on the study in general: There was an excess of low generation probability in the out-of-frame alpha sequences that twins shared. Within beta out-of-frame sequences, the excess sharing observed between twins was weaker.

CDR3 size: 18 residues. The ends lost 5 bases at V and 1 base at J; junction bases unmatched: 9. Germline V gene lookup returns CDR1 SGHAT and CDR2 FQDESV (reference sequence). The sample also formed part of further work on yellow fever vaccine responses in identical twins.

This receptor was obtained from a woman aged 18-29 years in good health. Material: PBMCs. The J gene is TRBJ2-6, the V gene TRBV11-1; 9 bases match TRBD1. The CDR3 protein is CASSPTGTGLSGANVLTF. The CDR3 DNA follows: TGTGCCAGCAGCCCGACTGGGACAGGGCTTTCTGGGGCCAACGTCCTGACTTTC.